These 7 T cell receptor beta chains share one sample of origin, sequenced in a study of siplizumab effects on memory and regulatory T cells. This table comes from immunoSEQ multiplex PCR, and its TCRdb copy is limited to in-frame clones, with some not included. The sample lists some 100,000 clones, about 93% occurring once. The sequenced material came from Tregs sorted from blood. These receptors all come from a human donor in good health.

This chain uses TRBV2 with TRBJ2-6; D unresolved. The CDR3 contains 16 residues. Looked up from germline, CDR1 is SNHLY and CDR2 is FYNNEI. The germline V and J ends were trimmed by 5 bases and 1 base, with 12 bases remaining between them. CDR3 in amino acids: CASSQRLLSGANVLTF. CDR3 in DNA: TGTGCCAGCAGTCAACGCCTCCTTTCTGGGGCCAACGTCCTGACTTTC.

The chain couples TRBV13 to TRBJ2-7; perhaps TRBD2 as D (6 bases). V was clipped by 2 bases and J by 6 bases, with 14 bases between them. CDR1 is PRHDT, CDR2 FYEKMQ, per germline (reference sequence). This CDR3 has 14 residues. The CDR3 loop is CASSLYSGVGEQYF. The CDR3, as DNA: TGTGCCAGCAGCTTATATTCGGGGGTCGGCGAGCAGTACTTC.

The V gene is TRBV9, the J gene TRBJ2-7, with D maybe TRBD1 (7 bases). The V end was cut by 4 bases, the J end by 2 bases, with 13 bases between. The length of the CDR3 is 14 residues. The germline gives CDR1 SGDLS, CDR2 YYNGEE. This chain's CDR3 is CASSRAGQTYEQYF. CDR3 in DNA: TGTGCCAGCAGCAGGGCGGGACAGACCTACGAGCAGTACTTC.

The chain employs TRBV7-2 and TRBJ2-3; 7 bases line up with TRBD2. Per the germline V gene, CDR1 is SGHTA and CDR2 is FQGNSA. Trimming took 5 bases from V and 4 from J; bases not matched to a gene: 6. This CDR3 contains 14 residues. CDR3 DNA sequence: TGTGCCAGCAGCCGCGGGAGTAGGGCAGATACGCAGTATTTT. Amino acid sequence: CASSRGSRADTQYF.

This clone was detected only once. The chain carries TRBV7-9 and TRBJ2-1; 7 bases fit TRBD2. This CDR3 comprises 19 residues. In germline, CDR1 is SEHNR, CDR2 FQNEAQ (reference sequence). The junction had 17 bases not matched to a gene; V was cut back by 6 bases and J by 0 bases. The CDR3 DNA reads TGTGCCAGCAGGGGAGGGAGTCGAAACAGTCAGAGCTCCTACAATGAGCAGTTCTTC. Translating gives CASRGGSRNSQSSYNEQFF. Filled out from reference TRBV7-9 and TRBJ2-1, the complete variable domain reads DTGVSQNPRHKITKRGQNVTFRCDPISEHNRLYWYRQTLGQGPEFLTYFQNEAQLEKSRLLSDRFSAERPKGSFSTLEIQRTEQGDSAMYLCASRGGSRNSQSSYNEQFFGPGTRLTVL.

The genes are TRBV2 and TRBJ2-5, with D uncertain. CDR3 length: 13 amino acids. V lost 7 bases and J 4 bases, leaving 13 bases between the germline ends. The germline V gene has CDR1 SNHLY and CDR2 FYNNEI. The CDR3 is CASKQGLGETQYF. CDR3 nucleotide sequence: TGTGCCAGCAAACAAGGGTTAGGAGAGACCCAGTACTTC.

CDR3 region: CASSSVGPQHF. As DNA, the CDR3 is TGTGCCAGCAGCTCGGTTGGGCCCCAGCATTTT. This chain connects TRBV7-9 to TRBJ1-5, with no clear D. The CDR3 extends over 11 amino acids. V was clipped by 4 bases and J by 9 bases, with 7 bases between them. CDR1 is SEHNR and CDR2 is FQNEAQ in the germline V gene (reference sequence).